This T cell receptor (beta chain) derives from a study of CD8 T cells in ankylosing spondylitis. Making use of molecular barcodes, quantitative 5'-RACE generated TCR beta libraries. TCRdb ran MiXCR on the 5' RACE reads and lists one entry per CDR3 protein. Of around 150,000 distinct CDR3 sequences in the sample, around 7.9% are singletons; the top ten hold around 12%. V was trimmed by 7 bases and J by 2 bases, leaving 18 bases between them. Looked up from germline, CDR1 is MRHNA and CDR2 is SNTAGT. This CDR3 region has 15 residues. This receptor was identified in a female donor with ankylosing spondylitis or in good health (not recorded which). The sequenced sample consisted of blood, either unsorted or a sorted T cell fraction (not recorded which). This sequence joins TRBV6-4 and TRBJ2-7, with D possibly TRBD1 on 6 matching bases. CDR3 loop: CASISSPGQTYEQYF. The CDR3 nucleotides read TGTGCCAGCATTAGTTCCCCCGGACAGACCTACGAGCAGTACTTC.